This T cell receptor (beta chain) was sequenced during a study of T cell responses to AZD1222 COVID-19 vaccine. Regarding the study as a whole: Spike-wide coverage was observed for vaccine-associated CD4 TCRs, with dominant responses at 160-218 and 743-854. At baseline, just six or seven AZD1222 recipients tested seropositive.

The V segment lost 4 bases and the J segment 2 bases; nucleotides outside the gene matches: 7. In germline, CDR1 is SGHTA, CDR2 FQGNSA. The CDR3 spans 15 residues. In the case of this clone: Its specificity is not known.

Assay used: immunoSEQ multiplex PCR; TCRdb lists only in-frame clones, some missing. In the table there are over 60,000 clones, more than 75% of which are singletons. The clonotype originates from an adult who received the MenACWY meningococcal vaccine as a control. The sample here was peripheral blood, taken 28 days after the second dose of the MenACWY control vaccine. J is TRBJ2-7 and V is TRBV7-2; 8 bases fit TRBD2. CDR3 loop: CASSSVAGRTYEQYF. CDR3 sequence (DNA): TGTGCCAGCAGCTCCGTAGCGGGGAGAACCTACGAGCAGTACTTC.